The 2 T cell receptor beta chains presented below share a single source sample, sequenced in a study of cytomegalovirus exposure and HLA in healthy donors. The PCR contained 60 Vbeta and 13 Jbeta primers. Profiling relied on immunoSEQ multiplex PCR, and the TCRdb table lists in-frame clones only, not all of them. The table has over 100,000 clones, about 61% seen once. Sequences were obtained from PBMCs. These TCRs come from a woman aged 35 to 49 in good health and CMV-seronegative.

The rearrangement joins TRBV29-1 to TRBJ2-5; TRBD2 matches at 9 bases. CDR1 and CDR2 from the germline V gene are SQVTM and ANQGSEA. The ends lost 5 bases at V and 3 bases at J; junction bases unmatched: 7. CDR3 length equals 14 residues. Written as DNA, the CDR3 is TGCAGCGTTTTTCGGCTAGCGGGGAAAGAGACCCAGTACTTC. Protein: CSVFRLAGKETQYF.

This clone was seen a handful of times. The V gene is TRBV18, the J gene TRBJ2-1; TRBD1 matches 8 bases. V lost 6 bases, J lost 2 bases, and 9 bases stayed unmatched. Germline assignment: CDR1 KGHSH and CDR2 LQKENI. The CDR3 runs to 16 residues. The CDR3 DNA reads as TGTGCCAGCTCGGTTCAGGGGGCTCAGGCCTACAATGAGCAGTTCTTC. As protein: CASSVQGAQAYNEQFF. The whole variable domain, filled in from reference TRBV18 and TRBJ2-1, reads NAGVMQNPRHLVRRRGQEARLRCSPMKGHSHVYWYRQLPEEGLKFMVYLQKENIIDESGMPKERFSAEFPKEGPSILRIQQVVRGDSAAYFCASSVQGAQAYNEQFFGPGTRLTVL.